The clone carrying this T cell receptor beta chain was observed a single time. Antigen unknown. The record originates from a study of T cell responses to AZD1222 COVID-19 vaccine. Whole-study findings and limits: The study sampled repertoires only after the peak T cell response.

The protocol was immunoSEQ multiplex PCR, while the TCRdb copy is restricted to in-frame clones and leaves out a portion. The sample consists of tens of thousands of clones, about 83% of them appearing once. V trimming: 0 bases; J trimming: 7 bases; junction bases outside the gene matches: 6. Germline CDR1 reads SGDLS; CDR2 reads YYNGEE. The CDR3 length is 16 residues. The receptor's source is an adult in good health. J is TRBJ1-4 and V is TRBV9; 10 bases map to TRBD1. Sequencing used peripheral blood, obtained on day 0 of AZD1222 vaccination. The CDR3 loop reads CASSVGGTGDGEKLFF. The CDR3 DNA sequence: TGTGCCAGCAGCGTAGGCGGGACAGGGGACGGTGAAAAACTGTTTTTT. Full variable domain (missing parts from reference TRBV9 and TRBJ1-4): DSGVTQTPKHLITATGQRVTLRCSPRSGDLSVYWYQQSLDQGLQFLIQYYNGEERAKGNILERFSAQQFPDLHSELNLSSLELGDSALYFCASSVGGTGDGEKLFFGSGTQLSVL.